The present T cell receptor (beta chain) was sequenced within a study of cytomegalovirus exposure and HLA in healthy donors. Study overall: Later, an analysis reported that the 95 to 150 validation repertoires had used the same platform as the roughly 680 first-cohort repertoires. Study conclusions and caveats: The tendency of first-cohort TCR clusters to co-occur in the roughly 110 validation repertoires was identified by a subsequent analysis.

Sequencing used immunoSEQ multiplex PCR; TCRdb keeps in-frame clones, though not all of them. The sample contains around 150,000 clones, about nine tenths of which appear only once. V shed 3 bases and J 7 bases; nucleotides not matched to a gene: 8. The germline V gene encodes CDR1 SQVTM and CDR2 ANQGSEA. The CDR3 is 15 amino acids. About this clone itself: The antigen is not known.

V usage is TRBV29-1 and J usage is TRBJ1-5; TRBD1 matches 11 bases. Material: PBMCs. The source is a man aged 18 to 30 in good health and CMV-seronegative. CDR3 nucleotide sequence: TGCAGCGTTGACCCGGGACAGGGGGTAGGGCAGCCCCAGCATTTT. Translating it yields CSVDPGQGVGQPQHF.